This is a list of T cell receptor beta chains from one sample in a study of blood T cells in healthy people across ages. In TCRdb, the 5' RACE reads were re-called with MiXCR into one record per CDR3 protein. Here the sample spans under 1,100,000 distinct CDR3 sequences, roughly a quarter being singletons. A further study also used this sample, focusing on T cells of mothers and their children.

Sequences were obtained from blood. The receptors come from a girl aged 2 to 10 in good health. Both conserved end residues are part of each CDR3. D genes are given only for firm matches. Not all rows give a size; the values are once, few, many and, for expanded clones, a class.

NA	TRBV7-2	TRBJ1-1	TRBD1	CASSKYRGQAFF	TGTGCCAGCAGCAAATACAGGGGGCAAGCTTTCTTT
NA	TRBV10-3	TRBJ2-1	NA	CAISESIEYNEQFF	TGTGCCATCAGTGAGTCGATTGAGTACAATGAGCAGTTCTTC
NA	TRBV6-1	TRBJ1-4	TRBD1	CASSEAPGTGNEKLFF	TGTGCCAGCAGTGAAGCCCCCGGGACAGGGAATGAAAAACTGTTTTTT
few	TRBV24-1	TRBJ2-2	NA	CATSGRSLNTGELFF	TGTGCCACCAGTGGGCGCAGCCTGAACACCGGGGAGCTGTTTTTT
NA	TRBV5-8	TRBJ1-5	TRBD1	CASPISGQGSLQPQHF	TGTGCCAGCCCCATTAGTGGACAGGGGAGCCTTCAGCCCCAGCATTTT
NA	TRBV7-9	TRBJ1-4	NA	CASSLRDSIIEKLFF	TGTGCCAGCAGCTTACGTGACTCAATCATCGAAAAACTGTTTTTT
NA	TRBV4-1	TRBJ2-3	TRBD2	CASSQLAGESDTQYF	TGCGCCAGCAGCCAGCTAGCGGGAGAGTCAGATACGCAGTATTTT
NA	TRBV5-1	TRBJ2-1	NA	CASSLDGSLPDEQFF	TGCGCCAGCAGCTTGGACGGGAGTCTCCCAGATGAGCAGTTCTTC
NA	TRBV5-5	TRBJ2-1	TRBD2	CASSLWRGAYNEQFF	TGTGCCAGCAGCCTCTGGCGGGGGGCCTACAATGAGCAGTTCTTC
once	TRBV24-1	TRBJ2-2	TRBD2	CATSELAGHANTGELCF	TGTGCCACCAGTGAACTAGCGGGGCACGCGAACACCGGGGAGCTGTGTTTT
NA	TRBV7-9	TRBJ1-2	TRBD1	CASSVSGTEFGYTF	TGTGCCAGCAGCGTTTCCGGGACAGAGTTTGGCTACACCTTC
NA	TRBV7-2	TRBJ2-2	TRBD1	CASSLSPGQANTGELFF	TGTGCCAGCAGCTTATCACCGGGACAGGCGAACACCGGGGAGCTGTTTTTT
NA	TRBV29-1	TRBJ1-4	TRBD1	CSVRRTGREKLFF	TGCAGCGTTCGCCGGACAGGTCGGGAAAAACTGTTTTTT
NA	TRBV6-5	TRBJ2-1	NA	CASSATRLVWFF	TGTGCCAGCAGTGCGACTAGATTGGTTTGGTTCTTC
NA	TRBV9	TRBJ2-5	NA	CASSAMKWVWGYQETQYF	TGTGCCAGCAGCGCAATGAAGTGGGTTTGGGGATACCAAGAGACCCAGTACTTC
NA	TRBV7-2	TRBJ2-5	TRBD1	CASSFPTGVIEETQYF	TGTGCCAGCAGCTTTCCCACAGGGGTAATTGAGGAGACCCAGTACTTC
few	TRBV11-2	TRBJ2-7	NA	CASSSVMAYEQYF	TGTGCCAGCAGCTCGGTGATGGCCTACGAGCAGTACTTC
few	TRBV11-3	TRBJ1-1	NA	CASSLGGRGGMNTEAFF	TGTGCCAGCAGCTTAGGGGGCAGGGGCGGGATGAACACTGAAGCTTTCTTT
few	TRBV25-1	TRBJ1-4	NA	CASSEQGRYTSKLFF	TGTGCCAGCAGTGAACAGGGGCGGTATACGAGCAAACTGTTTTTT
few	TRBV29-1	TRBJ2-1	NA	CSVDYRTSGTHNEQFF	TGCAGCGTTGATTATCGGACTTCAGGGACCCACAATGAGCAGTTCTTC
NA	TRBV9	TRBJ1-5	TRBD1	CASSLGTAPSEPQHF	TGTGCCAGCAGCCTGGGGACAGCTCCTAGTGAGCCCCAGCATTTT
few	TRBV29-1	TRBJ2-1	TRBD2	CSVGETGGNEQFF	TGCAGCGTTGGTGAGACGGGGGGTAATGAGCAGTTCTTC
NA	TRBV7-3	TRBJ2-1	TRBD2	CASSFNAGGGWNEQFF	TGTGCCAGCAGCTTTAACGCGGGAGGAGGTTGGAATGAGCAGTTCTTC
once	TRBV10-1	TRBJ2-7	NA	CASSEEGAEQYF	TGCGCCAGCAGTGAGGAAGGTGCCGAGCAGTACTTC
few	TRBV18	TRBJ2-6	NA	CASSPRPPGANVLTF	TGTGCCAGCTCACCACGACCCCCTGGGGCCAACGTCCTGACTTTC
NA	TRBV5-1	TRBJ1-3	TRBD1	CASSWDRADSGNTIYF	TGCGCCAGCAGCTGGGACAGGGCCGACTCTGGAAACACCATATATTTT
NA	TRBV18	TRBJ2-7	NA	CASPRGVLYEQYF	TGTGCCAGCCCTAGAGGGGTGCTCTACGAGCAGTACTTC
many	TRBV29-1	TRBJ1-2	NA	CSVGGSYGYTF	TGCAGCGTGGGAGGGTCCTATGGCTACACCTTC
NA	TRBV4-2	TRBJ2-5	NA	CASSHLEGGKTQYF	TGTGCCAGCAGCCACCTCGAGGGAGGAAAGACCCAGTACTTC
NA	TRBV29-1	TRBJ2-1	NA	CSVTAESSYNEQFF	TGCAGCGTTACAGCGGAAAGCTCCTACAATGAGCAGTTCTTC
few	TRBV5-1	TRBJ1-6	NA	CASSLERTYNSPLHF	TGCGCCAGCAGCTTGGAGAGAACCTATAATTCACCCCTCCACTTT
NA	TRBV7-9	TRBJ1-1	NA	CASTPQGGASNTEAFF	TGTGCCAGCACACCACAAGGAGGGGCCTCGAACACTGAAGCTTTCTTT
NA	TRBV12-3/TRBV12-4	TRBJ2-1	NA	CASSLRGVNNEQFF	TGTGCCAGCAGTTTAAGGGGCGTAAACAATGAGCAGTTCTTC
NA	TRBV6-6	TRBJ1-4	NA	CASSYLGATNEKLFF	TGTGCCAGCAGTTACTTGGGGGCAACTAATGAAAAACTGTTTTTT
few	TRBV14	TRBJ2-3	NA	CASSPPWADTQYF	TGTGCCAGCAGCCCACCCTGGGCAGATACGCAGTATTTT
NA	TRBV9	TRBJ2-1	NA	CASSVGPRRYNEQFF	TGTGCCAGCAGCGTAGGCCCCCGGCGGTACAATGAGCAGTTCTTC
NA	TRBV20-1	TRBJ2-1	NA	CSASWRREDEQFF	TGCAGTGCTAGTTGGCGGAGGGAGGATGAGCAGTTCTTC
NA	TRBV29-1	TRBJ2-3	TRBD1	CSVRQGASDTQYF	TGCAGCGTACGACAGGGAGCCTCAGATACGCAGTATTTT
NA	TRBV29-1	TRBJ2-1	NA	CSVEDTGTQQFF	TGCAGCGTTGAAGATACCGGGACGCAGCAGTTCTTC
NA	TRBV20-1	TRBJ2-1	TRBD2	CSARDPRLAANEQFF	TGCAGTGCTAGAGACCCCAGACTAGCGGCGAATGAGCAGTTCTTC
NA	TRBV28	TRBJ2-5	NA	CASSLTPRVVRFERLETQYF	TGTGCCAGCAGTTTAACACCCAGGGTAGTACGGTTTGAGCGTCTAGAGACCCAGTACTTC
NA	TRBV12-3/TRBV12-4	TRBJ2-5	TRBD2	CASSLRMGEGIQETQYF	TGTGCCAGCAGTTTAAGGATGGGGGAGGGGATCCAAGAGACCCAGTACTTC
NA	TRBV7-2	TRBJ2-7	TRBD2	CASSPWGGNNEQYF	TGTGCCAGCAGCCCCTGGGGGGGGAACAACGAGCAGTACTTC
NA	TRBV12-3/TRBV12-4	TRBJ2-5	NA	CASRRNQGLWETQYF	TGTGCCAGCAGACGTAATCAGGGCCTCTGGGAGACCCAGTACTTC
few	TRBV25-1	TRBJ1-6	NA	CASSGRVSPLHF	TGTGCCAGCAGTGGTCGGGTATCACCCCTCCACTTT
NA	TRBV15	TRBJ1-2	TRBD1	CATSSPPGQGNGYTF	TGTGCCACCAGCAGCCCACCGGGACAGGGGAATGGCTACACCTTC
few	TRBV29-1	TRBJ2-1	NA	CSAEGGYEQFF	TGCAGCGCCGAGGGGGGCTATGAGCAGTTCTTC
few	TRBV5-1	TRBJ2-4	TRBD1	CASSSAAGGMDIQYF	TGCGCCAGCAGCTCCGCTGCAGGGGGCATGGACATTCAGTACTTC
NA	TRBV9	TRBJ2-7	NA	CASSVEEGDYEQYF	TGTGCCAGCAGCGTAGAAGAGGGGGACTACGAGCAGTACTTC
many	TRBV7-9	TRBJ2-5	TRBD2	CASSSNRIPSGTAPGTQYF	TGTGCCAGCAGCTCTAACCGGATTCCTAGCGGGACGGCCCCCGGGACCCAGTACTTC
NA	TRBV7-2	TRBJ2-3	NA	CASSVTGTITDTQYF	TGTGCCAGCAGCGTTACCGGGACAATCACAGATACGCAGTATTTT
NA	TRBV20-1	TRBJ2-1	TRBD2	CSALTSGGYNEQFF	TGCAGTGCTCTAACTAGCGGGGGTTACAATGAGCAGTTCTTC
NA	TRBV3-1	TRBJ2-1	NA	CASSQESSTASSYNEQFF	TGTGCCAGCAGCCAAGAGTCATCGACAGCAAGCTCCTACAATGAGCAGTTCTTC
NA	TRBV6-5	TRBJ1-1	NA	CASSYSRDLNTEAFF	TGTGCCAGCAGTTACTCAAGGGATCTTAACACTGAAGCTTTCTTT
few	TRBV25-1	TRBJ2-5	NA	CASSGGGLETQYF	TGTGCCAGCAGTGGTGGGGGATTAGAGACCCAGTACTTC
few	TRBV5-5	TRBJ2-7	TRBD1	CASKGQYSYEQYF	TGTGCCAGCAAGGGACAGTATTCCTACGAGCAGTACTTC
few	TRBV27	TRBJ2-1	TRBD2	CASSPSGLAAYNEQFF	TGTGCCAGCAGCCCCTCCGGACTAGCGGCCTACAATGAGCAGTTCTTC
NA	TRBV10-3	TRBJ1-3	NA	CAISEGEANTIYF	TGTGCCATCAGTGAAGGGGAGGCTAACACCATATATTTT